The entry below describes one T cell receptor (beta chain). It lacks a known antigen. Per-base qualities were not stored, and no clone one base away is much larger. The CDR3 regions of human TCRbeta chains were analyzed by immunosequencing. On the study's bioinformatics: TCRs in the repertoires were compared against a reference library of SARS-CoV-2-specific TCRs that had been generated with the MIRA antigen-specificity platform. Breadth was defined as the fraction of unique TCRs that were SARS-CoV-2-associated, and depth was defined as the fraction of total T cells that were SARS-CoV-2-associated. Each spike-specific TCR was assigned to its reactive spike region and to a CD4 or CD8 class using the MIRA data. Log10-transformed breadth and depth values were compared by one-way ANOVA with Sidak's multiple comparisons tests. The clones in this table, taken by TCRdb from immuneACCESS, are in-frame only. Not every clone is retained; where verified, under half of the shortfall comes from an unresolved V gene, and the cause of the rest is unknown. That table gives V, J and clone size, and the DNA gave D and trimming. The sample table holds 140,000 to 150,000 clones, of which 85% to 95% were seen once. Of the sample, about 12% falls within the top ten clones.

The data originate from a study of T cell responses to AZD1222 COVID-19 vaccine (dated by TCRdb to the early 2020s). Looking at the study overall: TCR sequencing covered 233 trial participants: some 210 given two doses of AZD1222 and approximately 25 given two doses of MenACWY control vaccine. Trial participants were enrolled into age subgroups of 18-55, 56-69 and 70-plus years, which contained around 150, 29 and 61 TCR-sequenced participants, respectively. What the work shows at the level of the full study, not this receptor alone: After two AZD1222 doses, spike-specific TCR breadth and depth were significantly higher than at day 0 and than in MenACWY recipients. Because no day 14 peak-response samples were available, repertoires were characterized only after the peak T cell response. The 56-69-year group was small, and its depth increase did not reach significance, likely because of low power. Only 5 to 7 AZD1222 recipients were SARS-CoV-2 seropositive at baseline, limiting conclusions about previously exposed vaccinees. Reportedly, close to half of the unique spike-specific TCRs recognized epitopes lying outside the regions that are mutated in the B.1.351 and B.1.1.7 variants. Participants were mostly white British, with more females than males. The authors suggested clonal diversity may have been underestimated. The vaccine-associated CD4 TCRs covered the entire spike protein, and the dominant responses fell in regions 160-218 and 743-854.

Sample time point, as interpreted from the label and publication: sample from adult after SARS-CoV-2 infection, after symptom onset. A couple of convalescent COVID-19 patients, sampled after symptom onset from adults with prior SARS-CoV-2 infection, were also TCR-sequenced for comparison. Sequenced material: peripheral blood, taken after recovery from COVID-19. The receptor was isolated from an adult who had recovered from COVID-19.

The nucleotides read TGTGCCAGCAGCGCCCGACAGGGGCGCTACTACGAGCAGTACTTC. Its coded protein is CASSARQGRYYEQYF. This receptor chain uses TRBV11-2 and TRBJ2-7; 8 central nucleotides agree with TRBD1. Based on the germline V gene, the CDR1 and CDR2 sequences are SGHAT and FQNNGV. Trimming leaves V shorter by 5 bases and J shorter by 3 bases, with the junction holding 9 bases beyond the gene matches. Including cysteine and phenylalanine, the CDR3 has 15 amino acids. Of all the DNA, just the CDR3 is kept, 45 bases in frame from base 1.